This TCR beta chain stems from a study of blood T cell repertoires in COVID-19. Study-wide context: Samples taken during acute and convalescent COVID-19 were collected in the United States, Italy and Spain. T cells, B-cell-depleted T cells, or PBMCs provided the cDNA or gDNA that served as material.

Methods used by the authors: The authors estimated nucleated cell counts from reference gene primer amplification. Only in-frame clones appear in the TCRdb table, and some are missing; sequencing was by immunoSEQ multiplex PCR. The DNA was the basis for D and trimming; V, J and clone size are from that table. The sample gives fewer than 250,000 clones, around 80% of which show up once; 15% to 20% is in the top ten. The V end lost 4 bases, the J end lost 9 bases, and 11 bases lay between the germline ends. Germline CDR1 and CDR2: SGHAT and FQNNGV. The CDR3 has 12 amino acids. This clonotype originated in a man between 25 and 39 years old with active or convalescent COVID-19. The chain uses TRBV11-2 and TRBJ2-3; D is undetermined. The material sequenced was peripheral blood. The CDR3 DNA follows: TGTGCCAGCAGCTCTATCGAACGCACGCAGTATTTT. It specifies CASSSIERTQYF.